The 2 T cell receptor beta chains listed next were all sequenced from one sample in a study of T cells after yellow fever vaccination. Each CDR3 protein gets one entry after TCRdb re-called the 5' RACE reads with MiXCR. The data hold around 530,000 distinct CDR3 sequences, with 17% observed a single time. The material sequenced was PBMCs, taken 5 days after the first yellow fever vaccination. These receptors were obtained from a young man who received the YFV17D yellow fever vaccine.

The rearrangement links TRBV3-1 to TRBJ2-1; TRBD2 matches at 13 bases. V trimming: 4 bases; J trimming: 5 bases; junction bases outside the gene matches: 8. The CDR3 is made up of 17 amino acids. Germline CDR1 reads LGHDT; CDR2 reads YNNKEL (reference sequence). The CDR3 DNA is TGTGCCAGCAGCCCCTCTGGACTAGCGGGGGCGGACAATGAGCAGTTCTTC. It specifies CASSPSGLAGADNEQFF.

The chain uses TRBV23-1 and TRBJ2-7, with a tentative D call TRBD2 (5 bases). TRBV23-1 is an open reading frame whose function is uncertain. The V end was cut by 7 bases, the J end by 1 base, with 17 bases between. The CDR3 spans 15 residues. The CDR3 DNA reads TGCGCCAGCACCCCATTCCCACGGGAATCCTACGAGCAGTACGTC. It encodes CASTPFPRESYEQYV.